Shown below are 31 T cell receptor beta chains from a single sample sequenced in a study of identical twins. TCRdb reprocessed the 5' RACE reads with MiXCR, giving one entry per CDR3 protein. Here the sample spans a few hundred thousand distinct CDR3 sequences, roughly 8.6% being singletons. These data also formed part of another study, on yellow fever vaccine responses in identical twins.

Sequenced: CD8+ T cells sorted from blood. All receptors come from a woman aged 18-29 years in good health.

Many counts were recorded for this clonotype. The chain carries TRBV7-3 and TRBJ2-2; 7 bases fit TRBD1. The V segment lost 0 bases and the J segment 6 bases; nucleotides outside the gene matches: 1. This CDR3 contains 14 residues. Germline CDR1 is SGHTA and CDR2 is FQGTGA. The CDR3 coding sequence is TGTGCCAGCAGCTTAACCCAGGGGGCCGGGGAGCTGTTTTTT. It yields the protein CASSLTQGAGELFF.

This clonotype came up many times. The rearrangement joins TRBV4-3 to TRBJ2-1, with 7 bases that match TRBD2. The CDR3 sequence is 15 residues long. Per germline, CDR1 LGHNA and CDR2 YSLEER. Unmatched junction bases numbered 6, after V lost 0 bases and J lost 7 bases. CDR3 in DNA: TGCGCCAGCAGCCAAGACCTAGCGGATACGAATGAGCAGTTCTTC. This encodes CASSQDLADTNEQFF.

In its sample, this clonotype was seen many times. The chain joins TRBV7-3 to TRBJ1-1; TRBD1 is a possible D gene (5 bases). The V gene's germline CDR1 is SGHTA and CDR2 FQGTGA. Trimming took off 5 bases at V and 6 bases at J, with 16 bases between the two ends. This CDR3 contains 14 residues. The CDR3 loop is CASSPSGADPEAFF. In nucleotides, the CDR3 is TGTGCCAGCAGCCCGAGCGGGGCAGACCCTGAAGCTTTCTTT.

The gene calls are TRBV2 and TRBJ2-2; 12 bases agree with TRBD2. V was pared by 2 bases and J by 3 bases, with 19 bases of the junction left unmatched. This CDR3 has 22 amino acids. Germline CDR1 and CDR2: SNHLY and FYNNEI. CDR3 coding DNA: TGTGCCAGCAGTGAACTCCCCCGTGGGTGGCTAGCGGGGGGGCCGTACACCGGGGAGCTGTTTTTT. It encodes CASSELPRGWLAGGPYTGELFF.

This chain joins TRBV28 and TRBJ2-5; 9 nucleotides line up with TRBD1. CDR1 is MDHEN and CDR2 is SYDVKM in the germline V gene. The CDR3 covers 16 residues. Trimming took 7 bases from V and 2 from J; bases not matched to a gene: 11. CDR3 DNA sequence: TGTGCCAGCACCGAACCGGGACAGGGACCTCAAGAGACCCAGTACTTC. Its protein is CASTEPGQGPQETQYF.

There are a few counts of this clonotype. This chain uses TRBV9 with TRBJ2-3, with 9 bases aligning to TRBD2. CDR3 length equals 16 residues. Per the germline V gene, CDR1 is SGDLS and CDR2 is YYNGEE. V was clipped by 0 bases and J by 2 bases; unmatched bases: 4. The CDR3, as DNA: TGTGCCAGCAGCGTAGACCTAGCGGGGCTCACAGATACGCAGTATTTT. Translated: CASSVDLAGLTDTQYF.

J is TRBJ2-7 and V is TRBV7-2, with 7 bases aligning to TRBD1. This CDR3 has 15 residues. J lost 0 bases, V lost 5 bases, and 7 bases had no gene match. The germline V gene has CDR1 SGHTA and CDR2 FQGNSA. The CDR3 is CASSPRGSSSYEQYF. In DNA, the CDR3 is TGTGCCAGCAGCCCCAGGGGGTCCAGCTCCTACGAGCAGTACTTC. Based on the CDR3 plus reference TRBV7-2 and TRBJ2-7, the full variable domain is GAGVSQSPSNKVTEKGKDVELRCDPISGHTALYWYRQSLGQGLEFLIYFQGNSAPDKSGLPSDRFSAERTGGSVSTLTIQRTQQEDSAVYLCASSPRGSSSYEQYFGPGTRLTVT.

This clonotype was picked up a small number of times. The chain combines TRBV7-6 with TRBJ2-2; TRBD1 agrees at 11 bases. Losses at the gene ends were 3 bases for V and 4 bases for J; bases not matched to a gene: 4. This CDR3 has 16 amino acids. Germline CDR1 and CDR2: SGHVS and FNYEAQ. DNA for the CDR3: TGTGCCAGCAGCTTCACCGGGACAGGGGGCACCGGGGAGCTGTTTTTT. Translation gives CASSFTGTGGTGELFF.

The rearrangement links TRBV10-3 to TRBJ2-1, with 7 bases that match TRBD2. In germline, CDR1 is ENHRY, CDR2 SYGVKD. The V gene end was trimmed by 7 bases and the J gene end by 0 bases; junction bases not matched to a gene: 15. This CDR3 has 18 amino acids. CDR3 region: CAIIPEGSGEGSYNEQFF. The CDR3 coding sequence is TGTGCCATCATACCTGAGGGATCGGGGGAGGGCTCCTACAATGAGCAGTTCTTC.

This clonotype was observed many times. The J gene is TRBJ2-1, the V gene TRBV5-1; possibly TRBD1 or TRBD2 for D (5 bases each). Germline-derived CDR1 and CDR2 are SGHRS and YFSETQ. This CDR3 is 15 amino acids long. Trimming cost V 2 bases and J 0 bases, with 9 bases left between them. The DNA of the CDR3 is TGCGCCAGCAGCTTCGAGGGGAGCTCCTACAATGAGCAGTTCTTC. It is translated as CASSFEGSSYNEQFF.

This sequence joins TRBV6-2 or TRBV6-3 and TRBJ1-5; the D gene is possibly TRBD1 (6 bases). Trimming cost V 5 bases and J 2 bases, with 13 bases left between them. The CDR3 is 15 residues long. The germline V gene has CDR1 MNHEY and CDR2 SVGEGT. CDR3 DNA: TGTGCCAGCAGTCTACAGGGACGAGGCAATCAGCCCCAGCATTTT. Its protein product is CASSLQGRGNQPQHF.

The chain recombines TRBV4-3 with TRBJ2-5, with D perhaps assigned TRBD1 or TRBD2 (5 bases each). The V gene lost 4 bases and the J gene lost 0 bases, with 12 bases spanning the gap. The CDR3 extends over 15 amino acids. Germline lookup yields CDR1 LGHNA and CDR2 YSLEER. DNA for the CDR3: TGCGCCAGCAGCCCCCGGGACGGGCACCAAGAGACCCAGTACTTC. This encodes CASSPRDGHQETQYF.

This clonotype was detected a few times. The chain carries TRBV30 and TRBJ2-7; tentatively, D is TRBD1 (6 bases). V was trimmed by 5 bases and J by 0 bases, leaving 8 bases between them. The CDR3 sequence is 12 residues long. Per the germline V gene, CDR1 is GTSNPN and CDR2 is SVGIG (reference sequence). CDR3 residues: CAWGTPSYEQYF. The CDR3 DNA is TGTGCCTGGGGGACACCCTCCTACGAGCAGTACTTC. Using reference TRBV30 and TRBJ2-7 for the parts outside the CDR3, the full variable domain is SQTIHQWPATLVQPVGSPLSLECTVEGTSNPNLYWYRQAAGRGLQLLFYSVGIGQISSEVPQNLSASRPQDRQFILSSKKLLLSDSGFYLCAWGTPSYEQYFGPGTRLTVT.

At least ten counts were recorded for this clonotype. V usage is TRBV12-3 or TRBV12-4 and J usage is TRBJ1-4; D gene unclear. The CDR3 has 14 residues. V was pared by 3 bases and J by 0 bases, with 5 bases between. DNA for the CDR3: TGTGCCAGCAGTTTGTACGCAACTAATGAAAAACTGTTTTTT. This gives the protein CASSLYATNEKLFF.

This clonotype was seen repeatedly, ten times or more. The chain combines TRBV7-9 with TRBJ2-7, with 7 positions matching TRBD1. From germline, CDR1 is SEHNR and CDR2 FQNEAQ (reference sequence). Trimming at V came to 4 bases and at J to 2 bases, leaving 5 bases not matched to a gene. This CDR3 comprises 14 residues. The CDR3 here is CASSSSGQAYEQYF. CDR3 nucleotide sequence: TGTGCCAGCAGCTCCAGCGGACAGGCCTACGAGCAGTACTTC.

The CDR3 DNA reads as TGCGCCAGCAGCTTGATTCTAGGAGGCACAGATACGCAGTATTTT. This encodes CASSLILGGTDTQYF. The gene calls are TRBV5-1 and TRBJ2-3; D is uncertain. CDR1 SGHRS and CDR2 YFSETQ come from the germline V gene. This CDR3 is built from 15 residues. Trimming shortened V by 1 base and J by 1 base, and 10 bases separated the two germline ends.

The chain combines TRBV5-8 with TRBJ1-1, with 7 bases that match TRBD1. The CDR3 is 15 residues long. Per the germline V gene, CDR1 is SGHTS and CDR2 is YDEGEE. Trimming removed 3 bases from V and 1 base from J; junction bases left unmatched: 6. The CDR3 is CASSSETGKNTEAFF. The CDR3 DNA follows: TGTGCCAGCAGCTCAGAGACAGGGAAGAACACTGAAGCTTTCTTT.

This clonotype was detected many times. The rearrangement uses TRBV6-1 and TRBJ1-1; no reliable D call. The ends were cut back, 7 bases at V and 4 bases at J, with 13 bases in the middle. The CDR3 covers 13 residues. CDR1 is MNHNS and CDR2 is SASEGT in the germline V gene. CDR3 DNA: TGTGCCAGCACCTACGGGTTCGGCACTGAAGCTTTCTTT. Its protein product is CASTYGFGTEAFF.

The chain carries TRBV19 and TRBJ2-1; 8 nucleotides agree with TRBD2. Germline V gives CDR1 LNHDA, CDR2 SQIVND (reference sequence). CDR3 length equals 16 residues. V gave up 0 bases and J gave up 7 bases; unmatched junction bases: 8. The CDR3 coding sequence is TGTGCCAGTAGTATAGATCCAGCGGGAGCCCGGAATGAGCAGTTCTTC. Its protein product is CASSIDPAGARNEQFF.

This clonotype was counted at least ten times. This chain uses TRBV29-1 with TRBJ2-6; D not certain. V shed 6 bases and J shed 2 bases, with 11 bases lying between them. This CDR3 is built from 14 residues. The germline CDR1 and CDR2 sequences are SQVTM and ANQGSEA. As DNA, the CDR3 is TGCAGCGTAAATTTCCCGCCTGGGGCCAACGTCCTGACTTTC. Translation: CSVNFPPGANVLTF.

This clonotype was recorded a few times. The J gene is TRBJ2-1, the V gene TRBV19, with D perhaps assigned TRBD1 or TRBD2 (6 bases each). Germline lookup yields CDR1 LNHDA and CDR2 SQIVND (reference sequence). The CDR3 runs to 12 residues. The V end was cut by 7 bases, the J end by 9 bases, with 13 bases between. The CDR3: CASNSQGLEQFF. The CDR3 nucleotides read TGTGCCAGTAATTCACAGGGACTTGAGCAGTTCTTC.

The chain combines TRBV5-4 with TRBJ1-2, with 7 bases fitting TRBD1. Germline values: CDR1 SGHNT, CDR2 YYREEE (reference sequence). The CDR3 is 13 residues long. Trimming cost V 6 bases and J 3 bases; bases outside gene matches: 5. CDR3 in amino acids: CASTRQGYYGYTF. CDR3 sequence (DNA): TGTGCCAGCACTCGACAGGGATACTATGGCTACACCTTC.

This clonotype was picked up many times. CDR3 amino acids: CASSQGTGESNEQFF. For the CDR3, the DNA is TGTGCCAGCAGCCAAGGGACAGGGGAAAGCAATGAGCAGTTCTTC. The chain uses TRBV4-2 and TRBJ2-1; 9 positions agree with TRBD1. CDR1 and CDR2 (germline): LGHNA, YNFKEQ. V lost 1 base, J lost 6 bases, and 4 bases stayed unmatched. This CDR3 has 15 amino acids.

This chain joins TRBV2 and TRBJ1-6; 8 bases line up with TRBD1. The length of the CDR3 is 16 residues. CDR1 SNHLY and CDR2 FYNNEI come from the germline V gene. Unmatched junction bases numbered 7, after V lost 1 base and J lost 8 bases. The CDR3 DNA reads TGTGCCAGCAGTGAAGTTCTCGGACAGGGTTATTCACCCCTCCACTTT. This encodes CASSEVLGQGYSPLHF.

This clonotype occurred a few times. The chain recombines TRBV20-1 with TRBJ2-7; TRBD2 is a possible D gene (5 bases). Germline V gene sequence: CDR1 DFQATT, CDR2 SNEGSKA (reference sequence). Trimming shortened V by 1 base and J by 3 bases, and 10 bases separated the two germline ends. This CDR3 contains 13 residues. The CDR3 spells CSARVRGGYEQYF. The CDR3 DNA is TGCAGTGCTAGAGTTCGGGGTGGCTACGAGCAGTACTTC.

This clonotype was observed many times. V and J are TRBV29-1 and TRBJ2-7; the D gene could be TRBD1 or TRBD2 (5 bases each). Germline V lookup: CDR1 SQVTM, CDR2 ANQGSEA. The CDR3 contains 12 residues. V was cut by 4 bases and J by 6 bases, with 13 bases left in between. CDR3 DNA: TGCAGCGTTGTTACGGGACGACCCGAGCAGTACTTC. Translated, it gives CSVVTGRPEQYF.

In this sample, this clonotype turned up a few times. The chain is built from TRBV10-3 and TRBJ2-1; weak D call: TRBD2 (6 bases). Germline V gene lookup returns CDR1 ENHRY and CDR2 SYGVKD. Trimming took off 6 bases at V and 8 bases at J, with 17 bases between the two ends. CDR3 size: 14 residues. CDR3 bases: TGTGCCATCAGGTTTGGCGGGGACTTTGATGAGCAGTTCTTC. This gives the protein CAIRFGGDFDEQFF.

In its sample, this clonotype was seen once. A read error may account for a junction end that differs from germline. V and J are TRBV3-1 and TRBJ1-2, with TRBD1 identical over 7 bases. From germline, CDR1 is LGHDT and CDR2 YNNKEL (reference sequence). This CDR3 is built from 15 residues. CDR3 DNA sequence: TGTGCCAACAGCGACGTCGGACAGGACAACTATGGCTACACCTTC. Encoded protein: CANSDVGQDNYGYTF.

This clonotype has a count of ten or more. The chain combines TRBV2 with TRBJ2-3; D unclear. V gave up 2 bases and J gave up 0 bases, with 9 bases separating them. CDR3 length: 15 amino acids. Germline V gene sequence: CDR1 SNHLY, CDR2 FYNNEI. This chain's CDR3 is CASSETPPSTDTQYF. CDR3 bases: TGTGCCAGCAGTGAAACACCTCCTAGCACAGATACGCAGTATTTT.

Concerning this clonotype: The junction departs from germline at one end; a sequencing error may be responsible. The rearrangement links TRBV19 to TRBJ2-7; D is ambiguous. The CDR3 is 14 amino acids. The germline V gene encodes CDR1 LNHDA and CDR2 SQIVND (reference sequence). CDR3 in amino acids: CASSMYGSSYERYF. The CDR3 nucleotides are TGTGCCAGTAGTATGTACGGCAGCTCCTACGAGCGGTACTTC.

This clonotype was seen repeatedly, ten times or more. The chain links TRBV7-9 to TRBJ1-3; 7 bases align to TRBD1. CDR3 length: 16 residues. Germline CDR1 reads SEHNR; CDR2 reads FQNEAQ (reference sequence). V shed 4 bases and J 2 bases; nucleotides not matched to a gene: 8. CDR3 sequence reads: CASSYTLDRTGNTIYF. CDR3 DNA sequence: TGTGCCAGCAGCTACACCCTGGACAGGACTGGAAACACCATATATTTT.